This entry concerns a single TCR beta chain. Its antigen remains unidentified. This specimen comes from a study of cytomegalovirus exposure and HLA in healthy donors. The PCR made use of 60 Vbeta and 13 Jbeta primers. TCRdb's table, derived via immunoSEQ multiplex PCR, lists solely in-frame clones and lacks some. The sample includes about 130,000 clones, roughly 79% of them seen just once. The CDR3 runs 16 residues. Germline V gene sequence: CDR1 SGHAT, CDR2 FQNNGV. Overall study results and limits: The study labeled around 160 TCR beta chains cytomegalovirus-associated. Owing to their indistinguishability, certain V segments, notably TRBV6-2 and TRBV6-3, were excluded. In an earlier analysis, in 587 donors, most V segments appeared productive either ~87% or ~30% of the time. Analysis performed later found roughly 17,000 TCR beta sequences associated with HLA alleles at 0.05 false discovery rate.

The chain joins TRBV11-2 to TRBJ2-5; maybe TRBD2 (7 bases). The end of the DNA aligns better with TRBJ2-7, so the J call may be wrong. Sequencing was carried out using PBMCs. The TCR sequence derives from a woman in her 40s in good health and CMV-seronegative. The chain's CDR3 is CASSHVSGGGPNEQYF. CDR3 DNA sequence: TGTGCCAGCAGCCATGTCTCTGGGGGGGGCCCCAACGAGCAGTACTTC.